The 10 T cell receptor beta chains presented below share a single source sample, sequenced in a study of OX40 agonist ivuxolimab in advanced cancers. The data were produced by immunoSEQ multiplex PCR, yet TCRdb's version contains in-frame clones alone and is incomplete. The sample consists of 75,000 to 95,000 clones, 70% to 85% of them appearing once. The source material was CD4+ or CD8+ T cells sorted from blood, sampled in a trial of the OX40 agonist ivuxolimab. The receptors originated from an adult with an advanced solid tumor such as melanoma, head and neck, liver or kidney cancer.

The chain is built from TRBV7-2 and TRBJ2-1; 7 bases map to TRBD1. Per the germline V gene, CDR1 is SGHTA and CDR2 is FQGNSA. This CDR3 is 15 amino acids long. With V trimmed by 5 bases and J by 0 bases, 4 bases remained unmatched. This CDR3 reads CASSPPGGSYNEQFF. DNA for the CDR3: TGTGCCAGCAGCCCACCAGGGGGCTCCTACAATGAGCAGTTCTTC.

The gene calls are TRBV18 and TRBJ1-6, with 7 bases that match TRBD1. Germline-derived CDR1 and CDR2 are KGHSH and LQKENI. The J segment lost 7 bases and the V segment lost 2 bases, leaving 5 bases of the junction unmatched. The CDR3 consists of 15 residues. CDR3 coding DNA: TGTGCCAGCTCACCATATGCAGGGGGGAATTCACCCCTCCACTTT. This translates into CASSPYAGGNSPLHF.

V gene TRBV7-2 combines with J gene TRBJ2-7; a possible D gene is TRBD2 (7 bases). Trimming shortened V by 5 bases and J by 6 bases, and 17 bases separated the two germline ends. There are 14 residues in the CDR3. Germline values: CDR1 SGHTA, CDR2 FQGNSA. CDR3 loop: CASSPGQRGSEQYF. CDR3 nucleotides: TGTGCCAGCAGCCCCGGACAGCGGGGCTCCGAGCAGTACTTC.

The chain carries TRBV9 and TRBJ2-2; D perhaps matches TRBD1 (6 bases). Germline CDR1 is SGDLS and CDR2 is YYNGEE. The V and J ends lost 9 bases and 0 bases respectively, with 12 bases between them. The CDR3 contains 14 residues. The CDR3 sequence is CATRGIANTGELFF. For the CDR3, the DNA is TGTGCCACCAGGGGCATCGCGAACACCGGGGAGCTGTTTTTT.

There are many counts of this clone. CDR3 protein: CASSSPRDCFF. The CDR3 DNA sequence: TGTGCCAGCAGCTCTCCCCGGGACTGCTTCTTT. The V call is TRBV28, the J call TRBJ1-1; perhaps TRBD1 as D (5 bases). The V gene's germline CDR1 is MDHEN and CDR2 SYDVKM. The CDR3 loop spans 11 amino acids. V was cut by 6 bases and J by 14 bases, with 16 bases left in between.

This chain joins TRBV29-1 and TRBJ1-5; the D gene is possibly TRBD1 (5 bases). The CDR3 extends over 13 amino acids. Per the germline V gene, CDR1 is SQVTM and CDR2 is ANQGSEA. The V and J ends lost 3 bases and 2 bases respectively, with 8 bases between them. DNA for the CDR3: TGCAGCGTTGACTTAGGGGGCAATCAGCCCCAGCATTTT. It encodes CSVDLGGNQPQHF.

The chain is built from TRBV19 and TRBJ2-7; D ambiguous. This CDR3 spans 13 amino acids. V gave up 6 bases and J gave up 1 base, with 10 bases separating them. The germline CDR1 and CDR2 sequences are LNHDA and SQIVND (reference sequence). The CDR3 protein is CASSPSPSYEQYF. The CDR3 nucleotides are TGTGCCAGTAGCCCATCTCCTTCCTACGAGCAGTACTTC.

The chain joins TRBV5-1 to TRBJ2-1; D is uncertain. From germline, CDR1 is SGHRS and CDR2 YFSETQ. Trimming took off 2 bases at V and 9 bases at J, with 9 bases between the two ends. The CDR3 extends over 12 amino acids. The CDR3 nucleotides are TGCGCCAGCAGCTTTCCCCTCGGTGAGCAGTTCTTC. Amino acid sequence: CASSFPLGEQFF.

The chain recombines TRBV6-5 with TRBJ2-2; perhaps TRBD2 as D (7 bases). The V gene lost 4 bases and the J gene lost 1 base, with 13 bases spanning the gap. Germline CDR1 reads MNHEY; CDR2 reads SVGAGI. The length of the CDR3 is 16 residues. In DNA form, the CDR3 reads TGTGCCAGCAGTTTTGGGGGGGGCGGGAACACCGGGGAGCTGTTTTTT. It translates to CASSFGGGGNTGELFF.

This chain joins TRBV5-6 and TRBJ2-1, with D uncertain. The CDR3 has 14 residues. Germline CDR1 reads SGHDT; CDR2 reads YYEEEE. Deletions cut 2 bases from V and 9 bases from J, with 15 bases between. CDR3 in DNA: TGTGCCAGCAGCTTCGACCCAAAAGATAGTGAGCAGTTCTTC. This translates into CASSFDPKDSEQFF.